This is a list of T cell receptor beta chains from one sample in a study of blood T cells in healthy people across ages. Each CDR3 protein is one row after TCRdb ran MiXCR on the 5' RACE reads. The profile shows about 1 million distinct CDR3 sequences, 45% of them singletons. The specimen was blood. The source of these receptors is a woman between 55 and 75 years old in good health. Both conserved end residues are part of each CDR3. D genes are given only for firm matches. Clone size is stated in some rows and not others, as once, few, many or a class when expanded.

TRBD2 | TRBJ2-5 | NA | TRBV7-6 | CASSLASGIQETQYF | TGTGCCAGCAGCTTGGCTAGCGGGATTCAAGAGACCCAGTACTTC
NA | TRBJ2-7 | few | TRBV20-1 | CSAPDSTASYEQYF | TGCAGTGCCCCAGATTCGACAGCCTCCTACGAGCAGTACTTC
NA | TRBJ2-5 | NA | TRBV9 | CASSALSGGAGETQYF | TGTGCCAGCAGCGCCCTGTCGGGGGGCGCCGGAGAGACCCAGTACTTC
NA | TRBJ2-1 | NA | TRBV20-1 | CSAPRDSNEQFF | TGCAGTGCTCCCCGGGATAGTAATGAGCAGTTCTTC
NA | TRBJ2-7 | NA | TRBV20-1 | CSARELLEDQYF | TGCAGTGCTAGAGAACTACTGGAGGACCAGTACTTC
NA | TRBJ2-7 | NA | TRBV11-2 | CASSLDAPRGESHEQYF | TGTGCCAGCAGCTTAGACGCCCCCAGGGGTGAGTCCCACGAGCAGTACTTC
NA | TRBJ2-1 | NA | TRBV9 | CASARYGGIYNEQFF | TGTGCCAGCGCCCGCTACGGGGGCATTTACAATGAGCAGTTCTTC
NA | TRBJ2-5 | NA | TRBV29-1 | CSVEGRGEHQETQYF | TGCAGCGTTGAAGGCAGGGGGGAGCACCAAGAGACCCAGTACTTC
NA | TRBJ2-7 | NA | TRBV6-5 | CASSYSRTSYNEQYF | TGTGCCAGCAGTTACAGCAGGACCTCCTACAATGAGCAGTACTTC
TRBD1 | TRBJ2-1 | NA | TRBV4-1 | CASSPVPPPGTAYNEQFF | TGCGCCAGCAGCCCAGTTCCCCCCCCAGGGACAGCCTACAATGAGCAGTTCTTC
NA | TRBJ1-5 | NA | TRBV7-9 | CASSQGAREPQHF | TGTGCCAGCAGCCAGGGCGCGCGGGAGCCCCAGCATTTT
NA | TRBJ2-4 | NA | TRBV10-1 | CASSGRGQNIQYF | TGCGCCAGCAGCGGCAGGGGCCAAAACATTCAGTACTTC
TRBD1 | TRBJ1-6 | NA | TRBV2 | CASSGVEQGEYNSPLHF | TGTGCCAGCAGTGGGGTAGAACAGGGGGAATATAATTCACCCCTCCACTTT
NA | TRBJ2-6 | NA | TRBV7-2 | CASSPAAVLSGANVLTF | TGTGCCAGCAGCCCAGCCGCTGTCCTCTCTGGGGCCAACGTCCTGACTTTC
NA | TRBJ2-3 | NA | TRBV2 | CASIRDPSGAQYF | TGTGCCAGCATACGAGATCCTTCTGGGGCGCAGTATTTT
NA | TRBJ2-7 | few | TRBV10-3 | CAISVPPSYEQYF | TGTGCCATCAGTGTCCCCCCGTCCTACGAGCAGTACTTC
NA | TRBJ2-7 | NA | TRBV12-3/TRBV12-4 | CASSLAPTGRNHEQYF | TGTGCCAGCAGTTTAGCGCCGACAGGGAGGAACCACGAGCAGTACTTC
NA | TRBJ2-5 | NA | TRBV20-1 | CSAREYGGRGETQYF | TGCAGTGCTAGAGAGTACGGGGGGCGGGGAGAGACCCAGTACTTC
TRBD1 | TRBJ2-2 | NA | TRBV7-9 | CASRTTGGVNTGELFF | TGTGCCAGCAGAACCACAGGGGGCGTAAACACCGGGGAGCTGTTTTTT
NA | TRBJ2-5 | NA | TRBV7-6 | CASSSSGGFPRETQYF | TGTGCCAGCAGCTCTTCCGGAGGATTTCCGAGGGAGACCCAGTACTTC
NA | TRBJ2-3 | few | TRBV20-1 | CSARSKLVYTQYF | TGCAGTGCAAGGAGCAAACTAGTGTACACGCAGTATTTT
NA | TRBJ2-1 | few | TRBV9 | CASSGSTGRAYNEQFF | TGTGCCAGCAGCGGCTCGACGGGCAGGGCGTACAATGAGCAGTTCTTC
TRBD2 | TRBJ2-5 | NA | TRBV5-1 | CASSLGPALLAGRQETQYF | TGCGCCAGCAGCTTGGGGCCAGCACTACTAGCGGGTCGCCAAGAGACCCAGTACTTC
TRBD2 | TRBJ2-5 | NA | TRBV29-1 | CSVPTWEGYQETQYF | TGCAGCGTGCCCACCTGGGAGGGGTACCAAGAGACCCAGTACTTC
TRBD1 | TRBJ2-7 | few | TRBV20-1 | CSARGPGQVSYEQYF | TGCAGTGCTAGAGGCCCCGGACAGGTCTCCTACGAGCAGTACTTC
TRBD2 | TRBJ2-1 | many | TRBV29-1 | CSVLAGGYNEQFF | TGCAGCGTTCTAGCGGGAGGGTACAATGAGCAGTTCTTC
NA | TRBJ1-4 | few | TRBV6-6 | CASSYTGANEKLFF | TGTGCCAGCAGTTACACGGGAGCTAATGAAAAACTGTTTTTT
NA | TRBJ2-1 | many | TRBV7-9 | CASSFVPNEQFF | TGTGCCAGCAGCTTTGTCCCCAATGAGCAGTTCTTC
NA | TRBJ1-5 | NA | TRBV15 | CATSRDLAGSNQPQHF | TGTGCCACCAGCAGAGATCTAGCAGGGAGCAATCAGCCCCAGCATTTT
TRBD2 | TRBJ2-3 | NA | TRBV5-1 | CASSREAPDTQYF | TGCGCCAGCAGTCGGGAGGCTCCAGATACGCAGTATTTT
NA | TRBJ2-7 | NA | TRBV5-6 | CASNLGVEQYF | TGTGCCAGCAACTTGGGGGTCGAGCAGTACTTC
NA | TRBJ2-5 | few | TRBV12-5 | CASSIAGTRQETQYF | TGTGCTAGTAGTATAGCCGGGACAAGACAAGAGACCCAGTACTTC
NA | TRBJ1-1 | NA | TRBV2 | CASSDEGNTEAFF | TGTGCCAGCAGTGACGAGGGAAACACTGAAGCTTTCTTT
TRBD1 | TRBJ2-7 | NA | TRBV28 | CASSGGGQGSYEQYF | TGTGCCAGCAGTGGAGGGGGACAGGGGTCCTACGAGCAGTACTTC
TRBD1 | TRBJ2-7 | few | TRBV7-9 | CASSATGVENLYEQYF | TGTGCCAGCAGCGCCACAGGGGTAGAAAACCTTTACGAGCAGTACTTC
NA | TRBJ2-4 | NA | TRBV20-1 | CSASRGVGLAKNIQYF | TGCAGTGCCTCTAGAGGAGTGGGCCTAGCCAAAAACATTCAGTACTTC
NA | TRBJ2-1 | NA | TRBV7-8 | CASSLARDYEQFF | TGTGCCAGCAGCTTAGCGCGGGACTATGAGCAGTTCTTC
NA | TRBJ2-7 | NA | TRBV10-3 | CAISESEPWEQYF | TGTGCCATCAGTGAGTCGGAGCCATGGGAGCAGTACTTC
TRBD2 | TRBJ2-7 | NA | TRBV5-6 | CASSSGLAGSREQYF | TGTGCCAGCAGCTCCGGACTAGCGGGATCTCGCGAGCAGTACTTC
NA | TRBJ2-2 | once | TRBV20-1 | CSARLPKRVAGELFF | TGCAGTGCTAGACTACCCAAGCGGGTGGCCGGGGAGCTGTTTTTT
NA | TRBJ1-2 | NA | TRBV7-9 | CASSLVSKGIQHGYTF | TGTGCCAGCAGCTTAGTTTCTAAGGGAATTCAGCATGGCTACACCTTC
TRBD2 | TRBJ2-1 | few | TRBV20-1 | CSACPPASGSYNEQFF | TGCAGTGCTTGCCCCCCTGCTAGCGGCTCCTACAATGAGCAGTTCTTC
TRBD2 | TRBJ2-7 | NA | TRBV20-1 | CSASGTSGNLLYEQYF | TGCAGTGCCTCCGGGACTAGCGGGAACCTCCTCTACGAGCAGTACTTC
NA | TRBJ2-3 | NA | TRBV20-1 | CSARQVSTDTQYF | TGCAGTGCCCGACAGGTCAGCACAGATACGCAGTATTTT
NA | TRBJ2-5 | NA | TRBV20-1 | CSARSLDSAHMTQYF | TGCAGTGCTAGAAGCCTTGACTCCGCCCATATGACCCAGTACTTC
NA | TRBJ2-4 | NA | TRBV11-2 | CASSLQTSYERYF | TGTGCCAGCAGCCTTCAAACCTCCTACGAGCGGTACTTC
NA | TRBJ2-7 | few | TRBV29-1 | CSVARALGDEQYF | TGCAGCGTTGCAAGAGCTCTGGGGGACGAGCAGTACTTC
NA | TRBJ2-5 | NA | TRBV18 | CASSPAEPQETQYF | TGTGCCAGCTCACCAGCGGAGCCCCAAGAGACCCAGTACTTC
TRBD2 | TRBJ2-3 | NA | TRBV9 | CASSGASGGSTDTQYF | TGTGCCAGCAGCGGTGCTAGCGGGGGTAGCACAGATACGCAGTATTTT
TRBD2 | TRBJ2-1 | NA | TRBV28 | CAILGLAGRTLFF | TGTGCCATCTTGGGACTAGCGGGAAGGACTCTGTTCTTC
NA | TRBJ1-2 | NA | TRBV14 | CASSHRGDYGYTF | TGTGCCAGCAGCCACAGGGGCGACTATGGCTACACCTTC
NA | TRBJ2-7 | NA | TRBV29-1 | CSVDPGNNEQYF | TGCAGCGTGGACCCCGGGAACAATGAGCAGTACTTC
NA | TRBJ2-7 | NA | TRBV20-1 | CSAREPGGSYNEQYF | TGCAGTGCTAGAGAACCGGGTGGGTCTTACAATGAGCAGTACTTC